Following are 13 T cell receptor beta chains from one sample sequenced in a study of low-dose radiotherapy and immunotherapy resistance in tumors. Time point defined: before trial treatment. TRAV- and TRBV-specific primers, spanning alpha and beta chains, primed first-strand cDNA. The authors ran around 22 PCR cycles to amplify TCRs with a constant-region primer and V-primer adapter. One entry per CDR3 protein, called by TCRdb with MiXCR from the reads. The sample records tens of thousands of distinct CDR3 sequences, about a sixth being singletons. The sequences come from PBMCs, collected before treatment. These receptor sequences come from a male donor with prostate cancer.

This clonotype was observed at least ten times. The rearrangement links TRBV5-6 to TRBJ2-7; D assignment may be TRBD1 or TRBD2 (5 bases each). V was pared by 4 bases and J by 4 bases, with 15 bases between. The CDR3 is 14 amino acids. Germline V gene sequence: CDR1 SGHDT, CDR2 YYEEEE. CDR3 region: CASSIWDRRYEQYF. CDR3 nucleotides: TGTGCCAGCAGCATTTGGGACCGCCGGTACGAGCAGTACTTC.

This chain joins TRBV7-8 and TRBJ1-6; 12 bases agree with TRBD1. The germline gives CDR1 SGHVS, CDR2 FQNEAQ. The CDR3 has 18 residues. Unmatched junction bases numbered 7, after V lost 6 bases and J lost 1 base. The CDR3 region has the DNA TGTGCCAGCAGGCCCAGGGGACAGGGGGCTTCCTATAATTCACCCCTCCACTTT. Translation gives CASRPRGQGASYNSPLHF.

About this clonotype: A far larger clone is only one base removed, so a read error is likely. The genes are TRBV5-8 and TRBJ2-7; the D gene is possibly TRBD1 (5 bases). Germline V gene sequence: CDR1 SGHTS, CDR2 YDEGEE. The length of the CDR3 is 15 residues. V lost 0 bases and J 3 bases, leaving 13 bases between the germline ends. CDR3 sequence: CASSLGGYSDYEQYF. In DNA, the CDR3 is TGTGCCAGCAGCTTGGGGGGCTACTCCGACTACGAGCAGTACTTC. Filled out from reference TRBV5-8 and TRBJ2-7, the complete variable domain reads EAGVTQSPTHLIKTRGQQATLRCSPISGHTSVYWYQQALGLGLQFLLWYDEGEERNRGNFPPRFSGRQFPNYSSELNVNALELEDSALYLCASSLGGYSDYEQYFGPGTRLTVT.

This clonotype was observed a handful of times. The chain employs TRBV28 and TRBJ2-7; TRBD1 agrees at 8 bases. CDR1 and CDR2 (germline): MDHEN, SYDVKM. The CDR3 is 15 residues long. V gave up 4 bases and J gave up 4 bases; unmatched junction bases: 9. The CDR3 protein is CASSSRTGFVYEQYF. Here the CDR3 DNA reads TGTGCCAGCAGTTCCCGGACAGGGTTTGTGTACGAGCAGTACTTC.

This clonotype was seen at least ten times. This chain connects TRBV4-1 to TRBJ1-4, with no clear D. The CDR3 consists of 17 residues. V shed 1 base and J shed 0 bases, with 12 bases lying between them. Germline assignment: CDR1 MGHRA and CDR2 YSYEKL. The CDR3, as DNA: TGCGCCAGCAGCCAAGGCGAGGGCCACGCAACTAATGAAAAACTGTTTTTT. Its translation: CASSQGEGHATNEKLFF.

As regards this clonotype: A much larger clone differs from this one at a single base, so this may be a read error. The CDR3 DNA sequence: TGCGCCAGCAGTGCGGCCTCTGCGAACACCGAGGAGCTGTTTTTT. Its protein product is CASSAASANTEELFF. V and J are TRBV10-1 and TRBJ2-2; D is unclear. The CDR3 contains 15 residues. Germline V gene sequence: CDR1 WNHNN, CDR2 SYGVQD (reference sequence).

This clonotype was seen repeatedly, ten times or more. CDR3 residues: CASSPEGGRRHQPQHF. CDR3 bases: TGTGCCAGCAGCCCCGAGGGGGGGCGCCGCCATCAGCCCCAGCATTTT. The chain combines TRBV7-8 with TRBJ1-5; the D gene is possibly TRBD1 (6 bases). Germline V gives CDR1 SGHVS, CDR2 FQNEAQ. V dropped 5 bases and J dropped 5 bases, with 19 bases sitting between them. The CDR3 contains 16 residues.

This clonotype was seen at least ten times. The chain joins TRBV6-8 to TRBJ2-2; no definite D call. Trimming left V 2 bases short and J 5 bases short, with 12 bases between. CDR1 is MNHGY and CDR2 is SAAAGT in the germline V gene. This CDR3 comprises 15 residues. The CDR3, as DNA: TGTGCCAGCAGTTACCGGATGTCCGAGACCGGGGAGCTGTTTTTT. Translating it yields CASSYRMSETGELFF.

The sample holds many counts of this clonotype. This chain links TRBV5-1 with TRBJ2-1; D remains unclear. The CDR3 is made up of 19 amino acids. Germline V gene lookup returns CDR1 SGHRS and CDR2 YFSETQ. V was pared by 0 bases and J by 2 bases, with 21 bases between. CDR3: CASSLAGPTWGTAYNEQFF. The CDR3 nucleotides are TGCGCCAGCAGCTTGGCCGGGCCGACTTGGGGAACGGCCTACAATGAGCAGTTCTTC.

This clonotype showed up many times. V gene TRBV20-1 combines with J gene TRBJ2-7, with D uncertain. The germline V and J ends were trimmed by 0 bases and 0 bases, with 9 bases remaining between them. The CDR3 has 14 residues. Germline V lookup: CDR1 DFQATT, CDR2 SNEGSKA (reference sequence). In nucleotides, the CDR3 is TGCAGTGCTAGAGATCCCACCAGCTCCTACGAGCAGTACTTC. Translation gives CSARDPTSSYEQYF.

This clonotype appeared many times. This chain connects TRBV12-3 or TRBV12-4 to TRBJ1-5; D may be TRBD1 (5 bases). The germline V and J ends were trimmed by 5 bases and 4 bases, with 24 bases remaining between them. The CDR3 has 18 residues. As DNA, the CDR3 is TGTGCCAGCAGTGGAGCCGCCCTCTGGGACGTGGGAAATCAGCCCCAGCATTTT. Translation gives CASSGAALWDVGNQPQHF.

This clonotype came up many times. The CDR3: CASSHHSRSGNTIYF. CDR3 bases: TGTGCCAGCAGTCATCACAGCCGCTCTGGAAACACCATATATTTT. The gene calls are TRBV6-2 or TRBV6-3 and TRBJ1-3; D ambiguous. Germline V lookup: CDR1 MNHEY, CDR2 SVGEGT. This CDR3 is built from 15 residues. Between the trimmed V and J ends, which lost 5 bases and 0 bases, there was a span of 11 bases.

The chain couples TRBV6-2 or TRBV6-3 to TRBJ2-5, with 7 positions matching TRBD2. The trim removed 6 bases at V and 5 bases at J, leaving 6 bases unmatched. CDR3 length equals 13 residues. The germline V gene encodes CDR1 MNHEY and CDR2 SVGEGT. CDR3 DNA sequence: TGTGCCAGCAGGAAAACTAGCGAGGAGACCCAGTACTTC. This translates into CASRKTSEETQYF.